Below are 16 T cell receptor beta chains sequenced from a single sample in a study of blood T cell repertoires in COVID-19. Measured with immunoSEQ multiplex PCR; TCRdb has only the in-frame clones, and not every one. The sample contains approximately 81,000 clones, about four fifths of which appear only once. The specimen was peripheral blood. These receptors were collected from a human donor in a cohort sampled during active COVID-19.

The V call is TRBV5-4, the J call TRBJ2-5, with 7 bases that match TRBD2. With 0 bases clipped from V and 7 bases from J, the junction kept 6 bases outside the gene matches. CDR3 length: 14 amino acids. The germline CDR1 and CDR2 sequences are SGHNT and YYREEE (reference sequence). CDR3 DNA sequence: TGTGCCAGCAGCTTGGAAACTGGGGAGGGGACCCAGTACTTC. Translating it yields CASSLETGEGTQYF.

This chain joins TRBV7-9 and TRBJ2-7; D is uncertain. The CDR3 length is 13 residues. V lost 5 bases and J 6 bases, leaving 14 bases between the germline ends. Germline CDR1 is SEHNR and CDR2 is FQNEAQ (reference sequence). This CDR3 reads CASSLTGVSEQYF. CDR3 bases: TGTGCCAGCAGCCTGACTGGCGTCTCCGAGCAGTACTTC. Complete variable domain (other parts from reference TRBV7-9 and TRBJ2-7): DTGVSQNPRHKITKRGQNVTFRCDPISEHNRLYWYRQTLGQGPEFLTYFQNEAQLEKSRLLSDRFSAERPKGSFSTLEIQRTEQGDSAMYLCASSLTGVSEQYFGPGTRLTVT.

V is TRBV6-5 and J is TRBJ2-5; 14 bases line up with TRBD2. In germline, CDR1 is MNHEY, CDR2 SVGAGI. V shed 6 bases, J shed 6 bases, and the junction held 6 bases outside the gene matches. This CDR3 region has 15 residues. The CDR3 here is CASRTSGGAGQTQYF. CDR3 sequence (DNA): TGTGCCAGCAGGACTAGCGGGGGGGCCGGACAGACCCAGTACTTC.

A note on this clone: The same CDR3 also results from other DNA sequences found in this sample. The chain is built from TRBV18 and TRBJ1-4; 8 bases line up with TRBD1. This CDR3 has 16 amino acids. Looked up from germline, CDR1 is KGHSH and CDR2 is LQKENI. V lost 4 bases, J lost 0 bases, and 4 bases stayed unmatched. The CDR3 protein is CASSRDRPATNEKLFF. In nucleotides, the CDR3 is TGTGCCAGCTCACGGGACAGGCCCGCAACTAATGAAAAACTGTTTTTT.

The CDR3 spells CAISEDRNYGYTF. CDR3 sequence (DNA): TGTGCCATCAGTGAGGACAGGAACTATGGCTACACCTTC. The chain employs TRBV10-3 and TRBJ1-2; D is possibly TRBD1 (6 bases). CDR3 length: 13 residues. In germline, CDR1 is ENHRY, CDR2 SYGVKD. V lost 2 bases and J lost 2, with 6 bases in between.

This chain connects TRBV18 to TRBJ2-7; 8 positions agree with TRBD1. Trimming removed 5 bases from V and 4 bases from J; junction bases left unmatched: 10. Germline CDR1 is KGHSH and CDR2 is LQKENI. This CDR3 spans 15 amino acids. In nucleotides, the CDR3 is TGTGCCAGCTCAGAAAAACAGGGGGGACCATACGAGCAGTACTTC. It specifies CASSEKQGGPYEQYF.

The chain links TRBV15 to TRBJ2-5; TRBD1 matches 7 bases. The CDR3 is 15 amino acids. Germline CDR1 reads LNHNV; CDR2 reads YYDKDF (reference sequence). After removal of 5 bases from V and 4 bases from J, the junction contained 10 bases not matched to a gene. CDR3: CATSGIKGAGETQYF. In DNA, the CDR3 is TGTGCCACCAGCGGGATTAAGGGGGCAGGAGAGACCCAGTACTTC.

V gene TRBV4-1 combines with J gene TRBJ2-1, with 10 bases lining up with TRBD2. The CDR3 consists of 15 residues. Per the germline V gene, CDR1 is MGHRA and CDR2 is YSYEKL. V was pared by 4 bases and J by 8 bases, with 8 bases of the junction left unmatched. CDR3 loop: CASSPEAGGLHEQFF. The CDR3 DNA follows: TGCGCCAGCAGCCCGGAAGCGGGGGGGCTTCATGAGCAGTTCTTC.

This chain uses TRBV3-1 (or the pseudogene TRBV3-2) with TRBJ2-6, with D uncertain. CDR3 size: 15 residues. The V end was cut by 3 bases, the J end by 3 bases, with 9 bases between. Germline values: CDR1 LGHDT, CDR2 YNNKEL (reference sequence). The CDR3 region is CASSHLTRGANVLTF. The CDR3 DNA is TGTGCCAGCAGCCATCTGACACGTGGGGCCAACGTCCTGACTTTC.

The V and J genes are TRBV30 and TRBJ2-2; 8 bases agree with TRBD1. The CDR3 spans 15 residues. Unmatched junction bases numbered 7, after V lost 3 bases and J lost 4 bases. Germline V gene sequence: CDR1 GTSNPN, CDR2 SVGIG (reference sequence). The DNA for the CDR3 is TGTGCCTGGAGAGCATGGACAGGGACCACCGGGGAGCTGTTTTTT. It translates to CAWRAWTGTTGELFF.

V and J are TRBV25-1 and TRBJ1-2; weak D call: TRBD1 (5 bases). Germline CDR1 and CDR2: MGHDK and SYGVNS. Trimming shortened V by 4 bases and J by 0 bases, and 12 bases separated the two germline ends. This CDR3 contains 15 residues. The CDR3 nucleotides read TGTGCCAGCAGTGGATCAGGGCGAGCTAACTATGGCTACACCTTC. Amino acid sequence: CASSGSGRANYGYTF.

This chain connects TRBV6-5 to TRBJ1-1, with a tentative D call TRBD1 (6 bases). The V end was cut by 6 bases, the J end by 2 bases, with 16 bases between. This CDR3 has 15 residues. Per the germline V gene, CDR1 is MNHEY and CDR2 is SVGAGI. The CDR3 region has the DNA TGTGCCAGCAGCCCAGGGGCGTCCTTAAACACTGAAGCTTTCTTT. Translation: CASSPGASLNTEAFF.

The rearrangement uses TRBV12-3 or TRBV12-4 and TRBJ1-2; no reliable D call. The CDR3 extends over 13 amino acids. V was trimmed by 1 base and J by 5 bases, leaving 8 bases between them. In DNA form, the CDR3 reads TGTGCCAGCAGTTTAGATCGAGGTTATGGCTACACCTTC. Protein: CASSLDRGYGYTF.

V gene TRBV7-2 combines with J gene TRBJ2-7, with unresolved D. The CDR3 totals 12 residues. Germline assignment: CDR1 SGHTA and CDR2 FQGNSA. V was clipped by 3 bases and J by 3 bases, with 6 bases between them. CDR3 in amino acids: CASSLTVYEQYF. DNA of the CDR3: TGTGCCAGCAGCTTGACTGTCTACGAGCAGTACTTC.

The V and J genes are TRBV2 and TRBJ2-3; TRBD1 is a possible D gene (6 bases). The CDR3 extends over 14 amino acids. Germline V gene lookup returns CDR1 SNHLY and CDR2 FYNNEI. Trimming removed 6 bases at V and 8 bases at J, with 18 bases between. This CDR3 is CASRSQGIRGTQYF. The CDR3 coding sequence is TGTGCCAGCAGGTCCCAGGGGATAAGAGGTACGCAGTATTTT.

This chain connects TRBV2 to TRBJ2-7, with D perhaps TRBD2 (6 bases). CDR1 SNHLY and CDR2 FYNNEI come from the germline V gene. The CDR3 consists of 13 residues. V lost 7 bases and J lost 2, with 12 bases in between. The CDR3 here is CASIAGIAYEQYF. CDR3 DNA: TGTGCCAGCATTGCGGGGATAGCCTACGAGCAGTACTTC.